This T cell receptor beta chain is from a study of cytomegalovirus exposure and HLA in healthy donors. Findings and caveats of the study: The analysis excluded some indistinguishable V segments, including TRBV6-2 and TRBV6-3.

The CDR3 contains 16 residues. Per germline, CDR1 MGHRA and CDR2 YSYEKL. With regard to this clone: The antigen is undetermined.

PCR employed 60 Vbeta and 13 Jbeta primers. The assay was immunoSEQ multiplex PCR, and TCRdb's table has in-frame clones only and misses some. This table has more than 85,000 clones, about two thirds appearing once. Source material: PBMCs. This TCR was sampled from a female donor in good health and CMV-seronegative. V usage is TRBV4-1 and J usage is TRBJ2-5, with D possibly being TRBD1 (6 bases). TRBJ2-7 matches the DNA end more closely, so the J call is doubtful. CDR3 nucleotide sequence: TGCGCCAGCAGCCAAGATCGGGAAACAGGGATCTACGAGCAGTACTTC. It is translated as CASSQDRETGIYEQYF.